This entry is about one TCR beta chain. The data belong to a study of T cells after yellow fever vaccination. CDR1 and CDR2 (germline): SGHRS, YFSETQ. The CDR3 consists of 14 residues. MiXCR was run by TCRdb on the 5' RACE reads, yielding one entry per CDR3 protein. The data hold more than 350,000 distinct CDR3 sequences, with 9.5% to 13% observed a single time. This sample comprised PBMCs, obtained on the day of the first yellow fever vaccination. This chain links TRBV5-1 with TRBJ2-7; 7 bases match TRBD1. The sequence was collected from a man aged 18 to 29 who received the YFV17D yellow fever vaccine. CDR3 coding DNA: TGCGCCAGCAGCTTGGGACAGGGTTACTACGAGCTGTACGTC. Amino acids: CASSLGQGYYELYV.